The source of this T cell receptor beta chain is a study of shared clonotypes between healthy human individuals. Concerning this clone: The germline gene is not matched at one end of the junction; a read error may be the cause.

Authors' processing steps: There were no quality scores in the junction-only immunoSEQ sequences, so filtering differed. Method: immunoSEQ multiplex PCR; TCRdb's copy keeps in-frame clones and lacks some. The D gene and trimming were derived from the DNA, and the V and J assignments and clone size from that table. The table lists more than 400,000 clones, 81% of them singletons. The length of the CDR3 is 14 residues. Germline V CDR1 and CDR2: SSHAT, FNYEAQ (reference sequence). V is TRBV7-7 and J is TRBJ2-5; 9 bases match TRBD2. The clonotype originates from a woman aged 40 to 50 in good health. Some clones in this sample may be carry-over from other donors' samples. The sequencing input was PBMCs. CDR3 loop: CASSSGLARETQYF. CDR3 in DNA: TGTGCTAGCAGCTCGGGACTAGCCCGGGAGACCCAGTACTTC.